This T cell receptor (beta chain) was found in a study of blood T cell repertoires in COVID-19. The data were produced by immunoSEQ multiplex PCR, yet TCRdb's version contains in-frame clones alone and is incomplete. The table shows some 100,000 clones, with over 75% occurring only once. This clonotype originated in a woman aged 55-70 years with acute or convalescent COVID-19. Source material: peripheral blood.

This CDR3 reads CASSSERGLGNEQFF. CDR3 DNA: TGTGCCAGCAGCTCCGAGCGGGGTCTGGGCAATGAGCAGTTCTTC. V is TRBV11-3 and J is TRBJ2-1, with 7 bases aligning to TRBD2. CDR3 size: 15 residues. V shed 4 bases, J shed 6 bases, and the junction held 9 bases outside the gene matches. The V gene's germline CDR1 is SGHNT and CDR2 YENEEA.